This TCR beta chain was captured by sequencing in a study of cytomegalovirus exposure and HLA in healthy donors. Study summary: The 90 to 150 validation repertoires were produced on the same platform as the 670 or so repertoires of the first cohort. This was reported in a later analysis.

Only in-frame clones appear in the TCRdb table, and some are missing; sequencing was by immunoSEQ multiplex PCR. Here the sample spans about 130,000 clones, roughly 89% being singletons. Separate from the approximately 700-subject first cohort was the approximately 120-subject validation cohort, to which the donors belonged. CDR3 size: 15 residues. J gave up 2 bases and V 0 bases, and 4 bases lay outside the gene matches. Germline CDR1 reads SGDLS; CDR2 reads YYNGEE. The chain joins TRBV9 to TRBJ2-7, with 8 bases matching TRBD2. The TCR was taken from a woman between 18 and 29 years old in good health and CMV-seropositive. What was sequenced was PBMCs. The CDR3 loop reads CASSVDDGGAYEQYF. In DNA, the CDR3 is TGTGCCAGCAGCGTAGATGACGGGGGGGCCTACGAGCAGTACTTC.